Presented here are 6 T cell receptor beta chains from one specimen sequenced in a study of blood T cell repertoires in COVID-19. The repertoire was sequenced with immunoSEQ multiplex PCR; TCRdb's copy has only in-frame clones and lacks some. The sample yields 180,000 or so clones, 70% to 90% seen once. The sequenced sample consisted of peripheral blood. The receptors come from a man in his 60s with acute or convalescent COVID-19.

V usage is TRBV6-4 and J usage is TRBJ2-3; possibly TRBD2 for D (6 bases). The CDR3 spans 13 residues. Germline lookup yields CDR1 MRHNA and CDR2 SNTAGT. V was shortened by 11 bases and J by 4 bases, with 16 bases between the two germline ends. As DNA, the CDR3 is TGTGCCTCTGGGGGAGGTGACGCAGATACGCAGTATTTT. Translating gives CASGGGDADTQYF.

The table lists this clone with a count of one. The chain is built from TRBV19 and TRBJ1-5; TRBD1 might be the D (6 bases). V was trimmed by 3 bases and J by 7 bases, leaving 13 bases between them. The germline gives CDR1 LNHDA, CDR2 SQIVND (reference sequence). The CDR3 spans 14 residues. The CDR3 loop is CASSIVQGGQPQHF. For the CDR3, the DNA is TGTGCCAGTAGTATCGTACAGGGTGGACAGCCCCAGCATTTT.

The V gene is TRBV12-2, the J gene TRBJ2-1; the table's D call, TRBD1, has no DNA check behind it. TRBV12-2 has pseudogene status. The CDR3 is made up of 15 amino acids. CDR3 amino acids: CASRLEQATWHEQFF. The CDR3, as DNA: TGTGCAAGTCGCTTAGAACAGGCGACCTGGCATGAGCAGTTCTTC.

The gene calls are TRBV15 and TRBJ1-3, with D perhaps TRBD1 (5 bases). Trimming took 0 bases from V and 0 from J, leaving 12 bases between them. Germline-derived CDR1 and CDR2 are LNHNV and YYDKDF (reference sequence). The CDR3 is 17 amino acids. The CDR3 loop is CATSRDGTGPSGNTIYF. In DNA, the CDR3 is TGTGCCACCAGCAGAGATGGAACAGGTCCCTCTGGAAACACCATATATTTT.

This chain joins TRBV18 and TRBJ2-3, with D hard to call. Between the trimmed V and J ends, which lost 0 bases and 5 bases, there was a span of 9 bases. The CDR3 has 14 amino acids. CDR1 is KGHSH and CDR2 is LQKENI in the germline V gene. In nucleotides, the CDR3 is TGTGCCAGCTCACCACCCTTTAAGAGAGATACGCAGTATTTT. It specifies CASSPPFKRDTQYF.

The V and J genes are TRBV7-8 and TRBJ2-2; 10 bases are a match to TRBD2. Germline values: CDR1 SGHVS, CDR2 FQNEAQ. V lost 1 base to trimming and J lost 2 bases; unmatched junction nucleotides: 7. This CDR3 contains 18 residues. The DNA for the CDR3 is TGTGCCAGCAGCTTAGTAGGTCTAGCGGGAGTTAACACCGGGGAGCTGTTTTTT. Translating it yields CASSLVGLAGVNTGELFF.